The rows below give T cell receptor beta chains drawn from one sample of a study of blood T cell repertoires in COVID-19. Using immunoSEQ multiplex PCR, the repertoire was profiled, and TCRdb retains in-frame clones only, with some absent. The repertoire includes about 160,000 clones, 70% to 90% of them detected once, and roughly 4.5% sits in the top ten. Specimen: PBMCs or T cells enriched from blood (not recorded which). The receptor set was obtained from a woman between 45 and 65 years old who had recovered from COVID-19. Both conserved end residues are part of each CDR3. Each record gives: CDR3 protein, CDR3 DNA, V gene, clone size, D gene, J gene. D genes are given only for firm matches. Part of the rows lack a size; the others show once, few, many or a class for expanded clones.

CASTVRWGGFTDTQYF	TGTGCCAGCACCGTACGATGGGGGGGCTTCACAGATACGCAGTATTTT	TRBV28	NA	NA	TRBJ2-3
CASRAGGGAGYGYTF	TGTGCCAGCAGGGCAGGGGGCGGGGCCGGCTATGGCTACACCTTC	TRBV28	NA	TRBD1	TRBJ1-2
CAWSVLDRGRETQYF	TGTGCCTGGAGTGTACTGGACAGGGGGCGGGAGACCCAGTACTTC	TRBV30	NA	TRBD1	TRBJ2-5
CASTGQGSGANQPQHF	TGTGCCAGTACTGGACAGGGAAGCGGGGCCAATCAGCCCCAGCATTTT	TRBV19	NA	TRBD1	TRBJ1-5
CASSLWGGPEAFF	TGTGCCAGCAGTTTATGGGGGGGACCTGAAGCTTTCTTT	TRBV28	NA	NA	TRBJ1-1
CASRKSGNTIYF	TGTGCCAGCAGGAAGAGCGGAAACACCATATATTTT	TRBV6-6	NA	NA	TRBJ1-3
CASSDRTAPTGELFF	TGTGCCAGCAGTGATAGGACAGCCCCCACCGGGGAGCTGTTTTTT	TRBV6-1	NA	NA	TRBJ2-2
CASSFAETGMDIQYF	TGTGCCAGCAGCTTCGCGGAGACAGGGATGGACATTCAGTACTTC	TRBV7-9	NA	TRBD1	TRBJ2-4
CSACGQLSRETQYF	TGCAGTGCTTGTGGACAGCTCAGCAGGGAGACCCAGTACTTC	TRBV20-1	many	NA	TRBJ2-5
CASSLDLRGRGTEAFF	TGCGCCAGCAGCTTGGATTTGAGGGGCAGGGGCACTGAAGCTTTCTTT	TRBV5-1	NA	NA	TRBJ1-1
CASREGANTQYF	TGCGCCAGCAGGGAGGGTGCGAATACGCAGTATTTT	TRBV5-1	NA	NA	TRBJ2-3
CASSSGTSPVETQYF	TGTGCCAGCAGCTCCGGGACTAGTCCGGTCGAGACCCAGTACTTC	TRBV7-3	NA	TRBD2	TRBJ2-5
CASSLHSGTGTGNEQFF	TGTGCCAGTAGTCTCCATTCCGGGACAGGGACCGGTAATGAGCAGTTCTTC	TRBV19	NA	TRBD1	TRBJ2-1
CASRQLYGYTF	TGTGCCAGCAGACAGCTCTATGGCTACACCTTC	TRBV6-5	once	NA	TRBJ1-2
CASSEVRVNYGYTF	TGTGCCAGCAGTGAAGTACGGGTTAACTATGGCTACACCTTC	TRBV2	NA	NA	TRBJ1-2
CASSQEGLGNTIYF	TGTGCCAGCAGTCAGGAGGGGCTCGGAAACACCATATATTTT	TRBV2	NA	NA	TRBJ1-3
CASSRVSYGYTF	TGTGCCAGCAGCCGAGTAAGCTATGGCTACACCTTC	TRBV9	NA	NA	TRBJ1-2
CASSPGTGRVAGELFF	TGTGCCAGCAGCCCGGGGACAGGGAGAGTAGCAGGGGAGCTGTTTTTT	TRBV5-4	NA	TRBD1	TRBJ2-2
CASSDYVSSGNTIYF	TGTGCCAGCAGTGATTACGTGAGCTCTGGAAACACCATATATTTT	TRBV25-1	NA	NA	TRBJ1-3
CASSPDRNYGYTF	TGCGCCAGCAGCCCGGACAGGAACTATGGCTACACCTTC	TRBV5-1	NA	TRBD1	TRBJ1-2
CASSFNRGRNYGYTF	TGTGCCAGCAGCTTCAACAGGGGGCGGAACTATGGCTACACCTTC	TRBV3-1/TRBV3-2	once	TRBD1	TRBJ1-2
CASSPPVGPNQPQHF	TGTGCCAGCTCGCCACCAGTGGGGCCGAATCAGCCCCAGCATTTT	TRBV18	once	NA	TRBJ1-5
CASSLTLTNEKLFF	TGTGCCAGCAGCCTCACTTTAACTAATGAAAAACTGTTTTTT	TRBV6-5	NA	NA	TRBJ1-4
CASSLNQGYGYTF	TGTGCCAGCAGCTTAAATCAGGGGTATGGCTACACCTTC	TRBV7-3	NA	NA	TRBJ1-2
CASSPRQANTEAFF	TGTGCCAGCTCACCCAGACAAGCGAACACTGAAGCTTTCTTT	TRBV18	NA	NA	TRBJ1-1
CASSLTGGNQPQHF	TGTGCCAGCAGCTTAACGGGGGGCAATCAGCCCCAGCATTTT	TRBV7-8	NA	NA	TRBJ1-5
CASTYRVGSPRDTEAFF	TGCGCCAGCACCTACAGGGTTGGGAGCCCCAGGGACACTGAAGCTTTCTTT	TRBV10-1	few	NA	TRBJ1-1
CASSRRLAGVTDTQYF	TGTGCCAGCAGTCGGAGACTAGCGGGGGTCACAGATACGCAGTATTTT	TRBV5-4	NA	TRBD2	TRBJ2-3
CASMRDQDYGYTF	TGTGCCAGCATGAGGGATCAGGACTATGGCTACACCTTC	TRBV27	NA	NA	TRBJ1-2
CASSGDRAETQYF	TGTGCCAGCAGTGGGGACAGGGCAGAGACCCAGTACTTC	TRBV2	NA	TRBD1	TRBJ2-5
CASSSGGGGNTIYF	TGTGCCAGCAGCAGTGGGGGCGGCGGAAACACCATATATTTT	TRBV4-2	few	NA	TRBJ1-3